The 15 T cell receptor beta chains given below trace back to one sample, sequenced in a study of blood T cells in healthy people across ages. Through a sample-barcoded 5' primer and a J-beta primer mix, a second PCR was run for roughly 7 to 12 cycles. TCRdb recomputed calls from the 5' RACE reads with MiXCR, one row per CDR3 protein. Here the sample spans 2 million or so distinct CDR3 sequences, roughly 49% being singletons. Material: blood. The receptors stem from a woman aged 40 to 50 in good health.

J is TRBJ2-1 and V is TRBV20-1; D remains ambiguous. The CDR3 contains 11 residues. Deletions cut 5 bases from V and 6 bases from J, with 8 bases between. Germline V gene sequence: CDR1 DFQATT, CDR2 SNEGSKA (reference sequence). In DNA, the CDR3 is TGCAGTGCTCACAAAGGCAATGAGCAGTTCTTC. Protein: CSAHKGNEQFF.

There are a few counts of this clonotype. The V gene is TRBV27, the J gene TRBJ2-1; 10 bases are shared with TRBD2. Trimming cost V 1 base and J 8 bases; bases outside gene matches: 14. Germline CDR1 MNHEY, CDR2 SMNVEV (reference sequence). This CDR3 spans 18 amino acids. The CDR3 spells CASSLLTGSAGGLDEQFF. CDR3 sequence (DNA): TGTGCCAGCAGTTTATTGACGGGTTCAGCGGGGGGGCTGGATGAGCAGTTCTTC.

V and J are TRBV12-3 or TRBV12-4 and TRBJ2-5; D is possibly TRBD1 or TRBD2 (7 bases each). The length of the CDR3 is 14 residues. The V end lost 5 bases, the J end lost 5 bases, and 15 bases lay between the germline ends. Here the CDR3 reads CASSPGRGGETQYF. The CDR3 DNA follows: TGTGCCAGCAGTCCCGGCAGGGGGGGCGAGACCCAGTACTTC.

The chain links TRBV12-5 to TRBJ2-1; D is perhaps TRBD2 (5 bases). TRBJ2-7 explains the end of the DNA better; the J call may be wrong. This CDR3 region has 17 residues. Germline CDR1 LGHNT, CDR2 FRNRAP. CDR3 DNA sequence: TGTGCTAGTGGTTTGGTCGGCCCCGAGGTTTGGAGGAATGAGCAGTACTTC. Its protein is CASGLVGPEVWRNEQYF.

The chain uses TRBV6-6 and TRBJ1-2; possibly TRBD1 for D (6 bases). The CDR3 spans 14 residues. Germline values: CDR1 MNHNY, CDR2 SVGAGI (reference sequence). V was pared by 6 bases and J by 4 bases, with 15 bases between. In DNA form, the CDR3 reads TGTGCCAGCAGGTATTCAGGGGTTAGCTATGGCTACACCTTC. It specifies CASRYSGVSYGYTF.

The rearrangement links TRBV6-2 or TRBV6-3 to TRBJ2-5; D might be TRBD1 (5 bases). V shed 6 bases and J shed 1 base, with 12 bases lying between them. Germline assignment: CDR1 MNHEY and CDR2 SVGEGT. This CDR3 spans 14 amino acids. CDR3 nucleotides: TGTGCCAGCAGAACGACAGACTTCCAAGAGACCCAGTACTTC. It codes for CASRTTDFQETQYF.

The chain combines TRBV25-1 with TRBJ2-3; the D call may be TRBD1 or TRBD2 (6 bases each). From germline, CDR1 is MGHDK and CDR2 SYGVNS. The CDR3 is 13 amino acids. Between the trimmed V and J ends, which lost 4 bases and 5 bases, there was a span of 10 bases. CDR3 protein: CASSAGAGDTQYF. CDR3 nucleotide sequence: TGTGCCAGCAGTGCGGGGGCGGGAGATACGCAGTATTTT.

J is TRBJ2-5 and V is TRBV20-1, with a weak D call TRBD1 (6 bases). Trimming took off 1 base at V and 0 bases at J, with 18 bases between the two ends. CDR1 is DFQATT and CDR2 is SNEGSKA in the germline V gene (reference sequence). This CDR3 is 17 amino acids long. The CDR3 is CSARGKARGLYQETQYF. For the CDR3, the DNA is TGCAGTGCTAGAGGTAAAGCCAGGGGCCTATACCAAGAGACCCAGTACTTC.

CDR3 region: CASSLDLGGLSTDTQYF. The CDR3 bases are TGTGCCAGCAGTTTAGATCTTGGGGGACTGTCGACAGATACGCAGTATTTT. The chain uses TRBV12-3 or TRBV12-4 and TRBJ2-3, with D perhaps matching TRBD2 (6 bases). V lost 1 base and J 3 bases, leaving 17 bases between the germline ends. The CDR3 consists of 17 residues.

The chain combines TRBV20-1 with TRBJ2-7; 7 bases agree with TRBD1. The germline V gene encodes CDR1 DFQATT and CDR2 SNEGSKA (reference sequence). V was pared by 3 bases and J by 0 bases, with 11 bases of the junction left unmatched. The CDR3 covers 16 residues. Here the CDR3 DNA reads TGCAGTGCTAGGGCAAACAGGGGTAGGAGCTCCTACGAGCAGTACTTC. Translating it yields CSARANRGRSSYEQYF.

This clonotype has more than one count but fewer than ten. This sequence joins TRBV4-2 and TRBJ2-3; 11 bases match TRBD2. V lost 5 bases to trimming and J lost 0 bases; unmatched junction nucleotides: 10. The CDR3 spans 18 residues. Germline loops: CDR1 LGHNA, CDR2 YNFKEQ. CDR3 loop: CASSRTGTSGFSTDTQYF. CDR3 DNA: TGTGCCAGCAGCAGAACCGGGACTAGCGGATTTAGCACAGATACGCAGTATTTT.

The chain uses TRBV7-2 and TRBJ2-1, with unresolved D. V lost 2 bases, J lost 2 bases, and 7 bases lay in between. There are 14 residues in the CDR3. Germline assignment: CDR1 SGHTA and CDR2 FQGNSA. This CDR3 is CASSLMTTYNEQFF. CDR3 coding DNA: TGTGCCAGCAGCTTAATGACAACCTACAATGAGCAGTTCTTC.

The rearrangement uses TRBV3-1 and TRBJ2-1; 9 bases are shared with TRBD1. CDR1 is LGHDT and CDR2 is YNNKEL in the germline V gene (reference sequence). This CDR3 contains 14 residues. V shed 6 bases, J shed 4 bases, and the junction held 4 bases outside the gene matches. The CDR3 loop reads CASRRGQGYNEQFF. Here the CDR3 DNA reads TGTGCCAGCAGGAGGGGACAGGGATACAATGAGCAGTTCTTC.

This chain joins TRBV20-1 and TRBJ2-1; D is undetermined. V lost 3 bases to trimming and J lost 9 bases, with 6 bases between them. The length of the CDR3 is 10 residues. Germline V gene lookup returns CDR1 DFQATT and CDR2 SNEGSKA (reference sequence). In DNA form, the CDR3 reads TGCAGTGCTAGTAGGCTTGAGCAGTTCTTC. Residues: CSASRLEQFF.

The table lists this clonotype with a few counts. V gene TRBV7-2 combines with J gene TRBJ2-1, with 9 bases matching TRBD2. The CDR3 spans 15 residues. Trimming took 5 bases from V and 7 from J; bases not matched to a gene: 9. Germline loops: CDR1 SGHTA, CDR2 FQGNSA. The CDR3 DNA is TGTGCCAGCAGCATCAGGGCGGGGGGGCCAAATGAGCAGTTCTTC. It yields the protein CASSIRAGGPNEQFF.